A few counts support the clone carrying this TCR beta chain. Libraries were prepared by immunoSEQ multiplex PCR; TCRdb keeps only in-frame clonotypes and omits some of them. The sample lists some 210,000 clones; roughly 89% were seen once. This record belongs to a study of blood T cell repertoires in COVID-19. Germline V gives CDR1 MNHEY, CDR2 SMNVEV (reference sequence). The CDR3 runs 14 residues. The V and J ends lost 8 bases and 3 bases respectively, with 17 bases between them. The sequenced material came from peripheral blood. This chain connects TRBV27 to TRBJ2-7, with TRBD1 as a possible D gene (7 bases). This TCR derives from a man aged 55-75 years who had recovered from COVID-19. CDR3 sequence: CASGGTAQVYEQYF. The CDR3 bases are TGTGCCAGCGGCGGGACAGCCCAAGTCTACGAGCAGTACTTC.